This T cell receptor beta chain was captured by sequencing in a study of cytomegalovirus exposure and HLA in healthy donors. This CDR3 is built from 14 residues. Trimming removed 6 bases at V and 5 bases at J, with 18 bases between. Germline V gives CDR1 SGHDT, CDR2 YYEEEE. Use of 60 Vbeta and 13 Jbeta primers characterized the PCR. In the authors' methods: In a later analysis, of approximately 81 million unique beta chains, around 9.9 million appeared in at least two donors. Clones were sequenced by immunoSEQ multiplex PCR, and TCRdb holds only the in-frame ones, with some missing. The D gene and trimming were derived from the DNA, and the V and J assignments and clone size from that table. The sample contains over 100,000 clones, 76% of which appear only once.

Sequenced sample: PBMCs. The clonotype originates from a female donor in good health and CMV-seropositive. The chain joins TRBV5-6 to TRBJ2-7; D is perhaps TRBD2 (6 bases). The CDR3 DNA sequence: TGTGCCAGCACCCTTTGGGGGGTGAGGAACGAGCAGTACTTC. This sequence encodes CASTLWGVRNEQYF.